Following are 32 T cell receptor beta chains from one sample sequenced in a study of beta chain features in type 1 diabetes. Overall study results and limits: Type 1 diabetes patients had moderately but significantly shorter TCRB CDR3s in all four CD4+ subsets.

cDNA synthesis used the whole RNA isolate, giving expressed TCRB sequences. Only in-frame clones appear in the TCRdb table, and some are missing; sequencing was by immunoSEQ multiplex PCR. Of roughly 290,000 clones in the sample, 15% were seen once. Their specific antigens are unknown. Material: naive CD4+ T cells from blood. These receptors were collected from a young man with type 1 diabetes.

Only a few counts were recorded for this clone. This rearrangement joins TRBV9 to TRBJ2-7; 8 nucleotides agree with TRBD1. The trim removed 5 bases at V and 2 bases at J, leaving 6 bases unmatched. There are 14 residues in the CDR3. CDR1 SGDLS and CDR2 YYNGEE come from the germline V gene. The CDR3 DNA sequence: TGTGCCAGCAGTGAGACAGGGGAAACCTACGAGCAGTACTTC. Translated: CASSETGETYEQYF.

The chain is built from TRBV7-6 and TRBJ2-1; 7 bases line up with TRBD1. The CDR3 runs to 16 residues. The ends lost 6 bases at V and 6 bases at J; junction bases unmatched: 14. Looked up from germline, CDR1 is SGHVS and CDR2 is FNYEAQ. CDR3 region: CASRKILRDSSNEQFF. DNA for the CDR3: TGTGCCAGCAGAAAGATTCTCCGGGACAGTTCCAATGAGCAGTTCTTC.

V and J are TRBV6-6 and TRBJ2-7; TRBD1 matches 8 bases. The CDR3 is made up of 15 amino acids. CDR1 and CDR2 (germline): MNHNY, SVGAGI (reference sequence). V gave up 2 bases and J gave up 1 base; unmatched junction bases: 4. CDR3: CASSYRTGLSYEQYF. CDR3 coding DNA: TGTGCCAGCAGTTACCGGACAGGGCTTTCCTACGAGCAGTACTTC.

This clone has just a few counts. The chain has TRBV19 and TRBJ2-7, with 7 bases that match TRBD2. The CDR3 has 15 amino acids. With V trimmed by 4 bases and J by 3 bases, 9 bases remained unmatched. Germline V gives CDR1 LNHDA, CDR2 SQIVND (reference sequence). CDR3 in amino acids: CASSTHPGGHYEQYF. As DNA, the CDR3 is TGTGCCAGTAGTACCCACCCGGGAGGCCACTACGAGCAGTACTTC.

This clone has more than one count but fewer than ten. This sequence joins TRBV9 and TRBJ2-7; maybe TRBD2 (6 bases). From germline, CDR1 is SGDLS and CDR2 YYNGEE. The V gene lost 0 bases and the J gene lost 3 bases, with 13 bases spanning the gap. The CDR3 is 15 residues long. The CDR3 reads CASSVGAGQDYEQYF. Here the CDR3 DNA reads TGTGCCAGCAGCGTAGGAGCGGGCCAAGACTACGAGCAGTACTTC.

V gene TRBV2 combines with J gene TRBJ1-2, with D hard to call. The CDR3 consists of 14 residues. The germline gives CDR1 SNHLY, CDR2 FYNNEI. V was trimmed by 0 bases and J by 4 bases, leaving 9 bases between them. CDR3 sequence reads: CASSEARTAYGYTF. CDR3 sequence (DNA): TGTGCCAGCAGTGAAGCGCGTACAGCCTATGGCTACACCTTC.

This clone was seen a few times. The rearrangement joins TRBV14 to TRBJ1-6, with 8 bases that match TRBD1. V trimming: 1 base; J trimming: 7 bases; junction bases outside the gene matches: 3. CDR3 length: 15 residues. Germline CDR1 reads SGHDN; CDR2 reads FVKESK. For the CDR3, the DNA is TGTGCCAGCAGCCAAGGGACAGGGCGAAATTCACCCCTCCACTTT. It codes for CASSQGTGRNSPLHF.

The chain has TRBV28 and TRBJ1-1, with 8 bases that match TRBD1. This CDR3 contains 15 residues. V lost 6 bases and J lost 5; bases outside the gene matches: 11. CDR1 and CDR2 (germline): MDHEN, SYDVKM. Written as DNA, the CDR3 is TGTGCCAGCAGCCCTCCCGGACAGGGAAAGACTGAAGCTTTCTTT. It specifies CASSPPGQGKTEAFF. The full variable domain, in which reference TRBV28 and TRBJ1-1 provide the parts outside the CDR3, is DVKVTQSSRYLVKRTGEKVFLECVQDMDHENMFWYRQDPGLGLRLIYFSYDVKMKEKGDIPEGYSVSREKKERFSLILESASTNQTSMYLCASSPPGQGKTEAFFGQGTRLTVV.

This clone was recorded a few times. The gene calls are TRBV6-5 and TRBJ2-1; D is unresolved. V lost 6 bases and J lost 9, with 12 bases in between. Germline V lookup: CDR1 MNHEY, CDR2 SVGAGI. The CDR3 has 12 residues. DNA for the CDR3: TGTGCCAGCAGCCCCAGGTGGGCTGAGCAGTTCTTC. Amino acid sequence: CASSPRWAEQFF.

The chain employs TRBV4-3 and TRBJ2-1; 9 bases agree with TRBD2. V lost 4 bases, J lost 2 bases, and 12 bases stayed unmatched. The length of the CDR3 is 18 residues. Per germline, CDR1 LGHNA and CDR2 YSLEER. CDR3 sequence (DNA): TGCGCCAGCAGCCGGAGGACAAGCGCGGGGGGGACCTACAATGAGCAGTTCTTC. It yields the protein CASSRRTSAGGTYNEQFF.

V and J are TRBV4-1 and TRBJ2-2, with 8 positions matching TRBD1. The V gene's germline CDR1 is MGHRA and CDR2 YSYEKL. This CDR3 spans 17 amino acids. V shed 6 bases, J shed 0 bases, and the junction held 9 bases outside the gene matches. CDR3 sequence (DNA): TGCGCCAGCAGGGCGGGACAGGCCATCGCGAACACCGGGGAGCTGTTTTTT. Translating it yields CASRAGQAIANTGELFF.

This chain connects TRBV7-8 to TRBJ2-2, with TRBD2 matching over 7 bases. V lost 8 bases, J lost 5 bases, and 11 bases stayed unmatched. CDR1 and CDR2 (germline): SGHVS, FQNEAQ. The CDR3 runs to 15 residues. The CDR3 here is CASVWREYGTGELFF. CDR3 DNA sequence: TGTGCCAGCGTCTGGCGGGAGTATGGAACCGGGGAGCTGTTTTTT.

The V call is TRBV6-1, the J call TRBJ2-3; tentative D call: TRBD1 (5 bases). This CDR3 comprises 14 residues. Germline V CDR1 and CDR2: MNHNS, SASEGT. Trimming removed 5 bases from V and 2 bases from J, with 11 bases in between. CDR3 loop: CASSSTTDTDTQYF. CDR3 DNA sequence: TGTGCCAGCAGTTCTACGACAGACACAGATACGCAGTATTTT.

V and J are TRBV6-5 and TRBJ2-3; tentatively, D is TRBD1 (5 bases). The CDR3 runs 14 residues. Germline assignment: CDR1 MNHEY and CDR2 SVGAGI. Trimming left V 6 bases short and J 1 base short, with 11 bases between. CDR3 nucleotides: TGTGCCAGCAGCCTGCAGGGCGGCACAGATACGCAGTATTTT. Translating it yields CASSLQGGTDTQYF.

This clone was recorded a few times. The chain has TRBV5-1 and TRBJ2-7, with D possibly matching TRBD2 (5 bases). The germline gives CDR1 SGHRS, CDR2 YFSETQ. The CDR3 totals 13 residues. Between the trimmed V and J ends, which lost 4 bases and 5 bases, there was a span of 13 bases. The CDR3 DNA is TGCGCCAGCAGCCAGCGGACGGGCGACGAGCAGTACTTC. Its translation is CASSQRTGDEQYF.

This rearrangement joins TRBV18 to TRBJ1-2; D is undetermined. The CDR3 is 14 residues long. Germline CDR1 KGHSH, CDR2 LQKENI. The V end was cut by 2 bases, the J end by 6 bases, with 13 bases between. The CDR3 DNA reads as TGTGCCAGCTCACCAACCGGAGATTTGGATGGCTACACCTTC. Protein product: CASSPTGDLDGYTF.

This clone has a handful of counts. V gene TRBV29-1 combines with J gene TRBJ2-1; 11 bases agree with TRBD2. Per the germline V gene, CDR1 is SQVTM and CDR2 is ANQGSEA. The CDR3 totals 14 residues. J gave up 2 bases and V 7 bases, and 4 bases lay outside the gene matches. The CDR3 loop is CSGIAGGAYNEQFF. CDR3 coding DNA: TGCAGCGGGATAGCGGGAGGGGCCTACAATGAGCAGTTCTTC.

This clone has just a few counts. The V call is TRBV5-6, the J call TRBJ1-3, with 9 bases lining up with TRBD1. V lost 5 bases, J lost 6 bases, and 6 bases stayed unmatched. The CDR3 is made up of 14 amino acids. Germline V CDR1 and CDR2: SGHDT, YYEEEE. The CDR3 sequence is CASRGTGNENTIYF. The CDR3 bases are TGTGCCAGCAGGGGGACAGGGAACGAAAACACCATATATTTT. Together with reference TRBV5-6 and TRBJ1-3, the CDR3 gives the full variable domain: DAGVTQSPTHLIKTRGQQVTLRCSPKSGHDTVSWYQQALGQGPQFIFQYYEEEERQRGNFPDRFSGHQFPNYSSELNVNALLLGDSALYLCASRGTGNENTIYFGEGSWLTVV.

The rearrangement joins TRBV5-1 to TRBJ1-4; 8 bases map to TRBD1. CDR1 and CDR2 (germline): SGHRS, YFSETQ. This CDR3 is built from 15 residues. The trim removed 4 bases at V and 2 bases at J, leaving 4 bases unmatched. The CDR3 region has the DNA TGCGCCAGCAGCGGACAGGGAACGACTAATGAAAAACTGTTTTTT. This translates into CASSGQGTTNEKLFF.

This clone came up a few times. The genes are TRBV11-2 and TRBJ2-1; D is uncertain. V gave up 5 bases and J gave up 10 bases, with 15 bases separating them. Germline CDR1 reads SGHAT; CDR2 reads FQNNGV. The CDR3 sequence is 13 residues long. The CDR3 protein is CASSLILPKEQFF. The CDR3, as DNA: TGTGCCAGCAGCCTTATACTCCCCAAGGAGCAGTTCTTC.

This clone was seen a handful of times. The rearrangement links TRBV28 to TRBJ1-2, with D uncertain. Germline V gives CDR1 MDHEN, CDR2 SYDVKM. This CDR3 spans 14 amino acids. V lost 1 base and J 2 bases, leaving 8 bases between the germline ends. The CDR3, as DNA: TGTGCCAGCAGTTTATTAACAGAAAACTATGGCTACACCTTC. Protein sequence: CASSLLTENYGYTF.

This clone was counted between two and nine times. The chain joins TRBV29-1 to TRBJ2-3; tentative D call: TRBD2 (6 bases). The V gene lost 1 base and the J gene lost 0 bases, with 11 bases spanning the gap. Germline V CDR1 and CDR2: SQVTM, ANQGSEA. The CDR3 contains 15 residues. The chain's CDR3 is CSVEGGTLSTDTQYF. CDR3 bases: TGCAGCGTTGAAGGCGGGACCCTAAGCACAGATACGCAGTATTTT.

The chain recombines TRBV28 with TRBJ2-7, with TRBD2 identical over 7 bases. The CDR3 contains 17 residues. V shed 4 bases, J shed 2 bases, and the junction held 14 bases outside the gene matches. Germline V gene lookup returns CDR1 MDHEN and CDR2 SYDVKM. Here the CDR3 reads CASSSPLGAGRPYEQYF. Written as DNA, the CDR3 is TGTGCCAGCAGTTCCCCTTTAGGAGCGGGACGACCCTACGAGCAGTACTTC.

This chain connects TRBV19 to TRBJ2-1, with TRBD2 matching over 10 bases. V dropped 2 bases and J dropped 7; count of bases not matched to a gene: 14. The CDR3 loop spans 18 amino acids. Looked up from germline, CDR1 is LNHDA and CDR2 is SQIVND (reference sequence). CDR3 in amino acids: CASSIIVSGRATLNEQFF. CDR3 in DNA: TGTGCCAGTAGTATAATTGTCAGCGGGAGGGCCACATTGAATGAGCAGTTCTTC.

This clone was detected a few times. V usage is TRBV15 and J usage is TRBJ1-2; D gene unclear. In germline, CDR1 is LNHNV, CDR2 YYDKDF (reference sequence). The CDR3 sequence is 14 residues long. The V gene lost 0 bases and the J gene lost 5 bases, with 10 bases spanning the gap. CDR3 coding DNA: TGTGCCACCAGCAGAGATCTGTTACAGTATGGCTACACCTTC. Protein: CATSRDLLQYGYTF.

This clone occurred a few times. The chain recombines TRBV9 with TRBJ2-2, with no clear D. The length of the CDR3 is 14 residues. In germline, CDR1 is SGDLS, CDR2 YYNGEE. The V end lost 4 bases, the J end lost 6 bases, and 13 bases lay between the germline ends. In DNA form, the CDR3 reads TGTGCCAGCAGCTCCCGGAGATCCTCCGGGGAGCTGTTTTTT. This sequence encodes CASSSRRSSGELFF.

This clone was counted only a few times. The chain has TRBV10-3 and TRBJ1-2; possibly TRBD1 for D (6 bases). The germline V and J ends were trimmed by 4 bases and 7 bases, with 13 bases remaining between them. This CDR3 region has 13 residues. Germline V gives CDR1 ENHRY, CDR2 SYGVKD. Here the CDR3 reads CAISGQWTAGYTF. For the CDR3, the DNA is TGTGCCATCAGTGGCCAATGGACAGCTGGCTACACCTTC.

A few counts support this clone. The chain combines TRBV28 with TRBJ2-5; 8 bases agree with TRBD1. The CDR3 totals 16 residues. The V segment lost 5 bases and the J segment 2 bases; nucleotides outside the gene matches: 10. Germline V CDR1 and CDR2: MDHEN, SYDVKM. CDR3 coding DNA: TGTGCCAGCAGTCGAAACCCCGGACAGGGTCAAGAGACCCAGTACTTC. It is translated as CASSRNPGQGQETQYF.

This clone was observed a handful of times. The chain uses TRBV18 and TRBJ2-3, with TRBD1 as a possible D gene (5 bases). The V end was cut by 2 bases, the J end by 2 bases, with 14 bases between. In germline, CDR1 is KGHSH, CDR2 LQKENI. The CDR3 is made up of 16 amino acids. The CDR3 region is CASSPIRLTDTDTQYF. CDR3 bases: TGTGCCAGCTCACCAATCCGTTTGACAGACACAGATACGCAGTATTTT.

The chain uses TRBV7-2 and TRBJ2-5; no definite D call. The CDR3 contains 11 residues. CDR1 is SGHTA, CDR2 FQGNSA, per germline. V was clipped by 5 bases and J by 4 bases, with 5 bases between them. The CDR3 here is CASSHGETQYF. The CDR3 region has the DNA TGTGCCAGCAGCCACGGAGAGACCCAGTACTTC.

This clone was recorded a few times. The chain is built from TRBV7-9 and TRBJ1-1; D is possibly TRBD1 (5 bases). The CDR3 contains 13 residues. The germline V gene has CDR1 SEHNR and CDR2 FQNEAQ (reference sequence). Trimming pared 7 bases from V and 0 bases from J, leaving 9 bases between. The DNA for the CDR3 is TGTGCCAGCACCCCCAGGGTGAACACTGAAGCTTTCTTT. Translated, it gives CASTPRVNTEAFF. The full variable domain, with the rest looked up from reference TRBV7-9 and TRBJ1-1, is DTGVSQNPRHKITKRGQNVTFRCDPISEHNRLYWYRQTLGQGPEFLTYFQNEAQLEKSRLLSDRFSAERPKGSFSTLEIQRTEQGDSAMYLCASTPRVNTEAFFGQGTRLTVV.

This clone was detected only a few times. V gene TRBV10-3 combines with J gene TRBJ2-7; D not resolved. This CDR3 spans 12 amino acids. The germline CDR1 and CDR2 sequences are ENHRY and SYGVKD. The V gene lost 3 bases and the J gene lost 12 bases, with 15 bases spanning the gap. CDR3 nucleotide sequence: TGTGCCATCAGTGATAGGCAGGCACGAGTGTACTTC. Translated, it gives CAISDRQARVYF.